A single T cell receptor (beta chain) is shown here with its context. Time point meaning: after dendritic cell vaccination, including at tumor progression/relapse. These data are taken from a study of glioma-infiltrating T cells after dendritic cell vaccination. The assay was immunoSEQ multiplex PCR, and TCRdb's table has in-frame clones only and misses some. The data hold around 78,000 clones, with 85% observed a single time. The CDR3 covers 15 residues. Germline CDR1 MNHEY, CDR2 SVGAGI. V lost 7 bases to trimming and J lost 2 bases, with 17 bases between them. This TCR was sampled from a human donor with glioblastoma. The sequenced sample was blood, obtained after dendritic cell vaccination. This rearrangement joins TRBV6-5 to TRBJ2-5; tentatively, D is TRBD2 (6 bases). CDR3 sequence: CASKGLASWQETQYF. CDR3 nucleotides: TGTGCCAGCAAAGGGCTAGCGAGTTGGCAAGAGACCCAGTACTTC.